This note documents a single TCR beta chain sequence. The antigen remains undetermined. This record belongs to a study of cytomegalovirus exposure and HLA in healthy donors. As for the study in general: The study placed over 65% of its approximately 400 genotyped donors in the Caucasian-associated ancestry cluster.

In the PCR, 60 Vbeta and 13 Jbeta primers were used. Here immunoSEQ multiplex PCR was the method, and the copy in TCRdb shows in-frame clones only, minus some. Here the sample spans over 150,000 clones, over 65% being singletons. General study findings and limits: Later, an analysis found that common viral pathogens appeared to be linked with several of the most significant clusters.

The V and J ends lost 4 bases and 6 bases respectively, with 13 bases between them. Germline-derived CDR1 and CDR2 are MGHRA and YSYEKL. CDR3 length equals 14 residues. J is TRBJ2-1 and V is TRBV4-1; possible D gene TRBD2, 7 bases. The TCR comes from a woman aged 30 to 39 in good health and CMV-seronegative. The source material was PBMCs. CDR3 sequence reads: CASSPRGGGNEQFF. The CDR3 nucleotides are TGCGCCAGCAGCCCTCGGGGAGGGGGCAATGAGCAGTTCTTC.